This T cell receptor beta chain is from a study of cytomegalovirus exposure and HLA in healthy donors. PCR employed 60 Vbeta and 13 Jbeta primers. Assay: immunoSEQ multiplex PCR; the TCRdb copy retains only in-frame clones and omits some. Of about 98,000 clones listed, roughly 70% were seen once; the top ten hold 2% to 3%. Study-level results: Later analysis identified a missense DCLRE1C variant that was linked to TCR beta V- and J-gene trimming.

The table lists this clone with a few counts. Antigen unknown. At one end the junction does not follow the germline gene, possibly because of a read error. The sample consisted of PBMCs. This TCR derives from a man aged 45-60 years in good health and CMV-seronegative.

The CDR3 DNA reads TGTGCCAGCAGTGAATACCCCGGCAGGGGAGGGTTC. Encoded protein: CASSEYPGRGGF. The chain is built from TRBV2 and TRBJ2-7, with D possibly being TRBD2 (7 bases). Germline V gene data show CDR1 as SNHLY and CDR2 as FYNNEI. The CDR3 length is 12 residues.